At least ten counts were recorded for the clone carrying this TCR beta chain. The antigen is unknown. TCRdb used MiXCR to reprocess the 5' RACE reads, holding one entry per CDR3 protein. The table includes around 440,000 distinct CDR3 sequences, approximately 17% detected once. The CDR3 runs to 15 residues. Germline values: CDR1 SGHRS, CDR2 YFSETQ. The V and J ends lost 3 bases and 1 base respectively, with 13 bases between them. The entry originates in a study of CD8 T cells in ankylosing spondylitis. Points from the study as a whole: Seven to nine highly homologous variants formed a TCR beta motif that appeared characteristic of ankylosing spondylitis blood.

Sequencing input: blood, either unsorted or a sorted T cell fraction (not recorded which). This receptor was taken from a male donor with ankylosing spondylitis. The chain recombines TRBV5-1 with TRBJ1-1, with D maybe TRBD1 (5 bases). CDR3 DNA sequence: TGCGCCAGCAGCTGGTCATCGGGGGGGAACACTGAAGCTTTCTTT. Translating it yields CASSWSSGGNTEAFF. Drawing the rest from reference TRBV5-1 and TRBJ1-1, the complete variable domain is KAGVTQTPRYLIKTRGQQVTLSCSPISGHRSVSWYQQTPGQGLQFLFEYFSETQRNKGNFPGRFSGRQFSNSRSEMNVSTLELGDSALYLCASSWSSGGNTEAFFGQGTRLTVV.